This TCR beta chain was retrieved from a study of memory CD4+ T cells and cytomegalovirus serostatus. Single viable CD3+CD4+CD8-CD45RO+ cells were sorted as the memory CD4+ T cells. CD4+ T cells were isolated by positive magnetic selection. Here immunoSEQ multiplex PCR was the method, and the copy in TCRdb shows in-frame clones only, minus some. The data contain about 40,000 clones, around 78% of them seen just once; the ten biggest clones take up 5% to 7.5%. The sample taken for sequencing was memory CD4+ T cells from blood. This clonotype was obtained from an adult in good health and CMV-seronegative.

This chain's CDR3 is CASRATNRGAWTDTQYF. DNA for the CDR3: TGTGCCAGTAGGGCGACCAACCGGGGAGCGTGGACAGATACGCAGTATTTT. The V gene is TRBV19, the J gene TRBJ2-3, with D maybe TRBD2 (5 bases). The germline gives CDR1 LNHDA, CDR2 SQIVND (reference sequence). The length of the CDR3 is 17 residues. V dropped 6 bases and J dropped 3 bases, with 22 bases sitting between them. Variable domain in full (rest from reference TRBV19 and TRBJ2-3): DGGITQSPKYLFRKEGQNVTLSCEQNLNHDAMYWYRQDPGQGLRLIYYSQIVNDFQKGDIAEGYSVSREKKESFPLTVTSAQKNPTAFYLCASRATNRGAWTDTQYFGPGTRLTVL.